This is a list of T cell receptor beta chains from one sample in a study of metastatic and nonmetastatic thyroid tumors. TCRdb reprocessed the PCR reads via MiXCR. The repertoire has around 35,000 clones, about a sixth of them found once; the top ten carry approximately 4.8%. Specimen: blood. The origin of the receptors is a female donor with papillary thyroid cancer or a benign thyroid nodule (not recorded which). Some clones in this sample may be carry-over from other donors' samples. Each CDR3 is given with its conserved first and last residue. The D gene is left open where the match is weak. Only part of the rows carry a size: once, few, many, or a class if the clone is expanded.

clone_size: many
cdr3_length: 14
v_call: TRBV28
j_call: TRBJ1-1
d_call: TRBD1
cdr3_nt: TGTGCCAGCAGTTTATCAGACAGGGGTTATTATGCTTTCTTT
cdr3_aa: CASSLSDRGYYAFF

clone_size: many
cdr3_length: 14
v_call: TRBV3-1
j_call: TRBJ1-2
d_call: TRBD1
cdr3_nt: TGTGCCAGCAGCCTCGACAGGGCCCCACCCGGCTACACCTTC
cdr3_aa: CASSLDRAPPGYTF

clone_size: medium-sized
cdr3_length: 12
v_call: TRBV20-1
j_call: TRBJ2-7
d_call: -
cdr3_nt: TGCAGTGCTAGGAGTAGCAGGTACGAGCAGTACTTC
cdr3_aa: CSARSSRYEQYF

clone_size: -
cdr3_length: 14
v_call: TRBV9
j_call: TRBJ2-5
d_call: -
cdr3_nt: TGTGCCAGCAGCGTAGGACAGTCCAAGGGGACCCAGTACTTC
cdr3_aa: CASSVGQSKGTQYF

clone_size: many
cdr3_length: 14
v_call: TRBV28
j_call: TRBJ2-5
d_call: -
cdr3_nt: TGTGCCAGCAGTTCCAATGAGCAGCCGGAGACCCAGTACTTC
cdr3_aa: CASSSNEQPETQYF

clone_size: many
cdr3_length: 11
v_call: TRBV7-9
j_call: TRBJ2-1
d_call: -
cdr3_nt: TGTGCCAGCAGCTATCCGGGACTCGAGGTCTTC
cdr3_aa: CASSYPGLEVF

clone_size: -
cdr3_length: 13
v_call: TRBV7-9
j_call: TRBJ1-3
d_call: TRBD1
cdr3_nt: TGTGCCAGCAGCACCCCGACAGGGACCACCATATATTTT
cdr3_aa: CASSTPTGTTIYF

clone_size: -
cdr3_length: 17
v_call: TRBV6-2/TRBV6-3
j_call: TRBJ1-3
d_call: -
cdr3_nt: TGTGCCAGCAGTTACTCCAGTTTGATGATCTCTGGAAACACCATATATTTT
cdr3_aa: CASSYSSLMISGNTIYF

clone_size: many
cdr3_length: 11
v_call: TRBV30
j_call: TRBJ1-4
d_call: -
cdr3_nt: TGTGCCTGTGCGGACCGTGAAAAACTGTTTTTT
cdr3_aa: CACADREKLFF

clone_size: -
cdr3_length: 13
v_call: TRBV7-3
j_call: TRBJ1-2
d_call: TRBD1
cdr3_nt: TGTGCCAGCAGCGTTGGGGGACAGAGAAGCTACACCTTC
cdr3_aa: CASSVGGQRSYTF

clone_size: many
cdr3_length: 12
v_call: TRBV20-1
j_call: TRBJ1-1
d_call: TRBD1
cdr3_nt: TGCAGTGCTAGACAGGGGGCGGGTGGAGCTTTCTTT
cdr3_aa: CSARQGAGGAFF

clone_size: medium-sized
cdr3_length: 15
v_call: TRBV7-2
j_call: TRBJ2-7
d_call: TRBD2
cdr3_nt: TGTGCCAGCAGTTTGACTAGCGGGGACCTCTACGAGCAGTACTTC
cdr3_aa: CASSLTSGDLYEQYF

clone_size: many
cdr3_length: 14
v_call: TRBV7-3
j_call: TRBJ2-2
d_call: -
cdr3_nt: TGTGCCAGCAGCTTACAGGGGATCACCGGGGAGCTGTTTTTT
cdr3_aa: CASSLQGITGELFF

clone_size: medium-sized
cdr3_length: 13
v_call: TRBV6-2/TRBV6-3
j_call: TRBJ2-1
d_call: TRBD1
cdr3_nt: TGTGCCAGTTGGCCTACAGGGGGGAATGAGCAGTTCTTC
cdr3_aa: CASWPTGGNEQFF

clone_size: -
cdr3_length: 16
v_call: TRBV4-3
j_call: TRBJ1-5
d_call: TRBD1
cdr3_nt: TGCGCCAGCAGCCAATACCTTGGACAGGCCAATCTGCCCCAGCATTTT
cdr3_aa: CASSQYLGQANLPQHF

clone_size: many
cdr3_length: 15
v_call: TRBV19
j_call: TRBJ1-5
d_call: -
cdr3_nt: TGTGCCAGTAGTAGAAGGGAGGGTGGCAATCAGCCCCAGCATTTT
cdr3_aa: CASSRREGGNQPQHF

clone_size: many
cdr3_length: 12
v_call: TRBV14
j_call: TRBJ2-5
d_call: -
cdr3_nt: TGTGCCAGCAGCCAAGGACAAGAGACCCAGTACTTC
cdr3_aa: CASSQGQETQYF

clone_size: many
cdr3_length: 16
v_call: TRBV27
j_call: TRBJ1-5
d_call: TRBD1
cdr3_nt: TGTGCCAGCAGTTTGTTAGGGACAGTTAGCAATCAGCCCCAGCATTTT
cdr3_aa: CASSLLGTVSNQPQHF

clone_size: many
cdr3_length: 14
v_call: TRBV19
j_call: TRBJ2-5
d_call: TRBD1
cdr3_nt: TGTGCCAGTAGTCCCCGACAGGGGGCAGGGACCCAGTACTTC
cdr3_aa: CASSPRQGAGTQYF

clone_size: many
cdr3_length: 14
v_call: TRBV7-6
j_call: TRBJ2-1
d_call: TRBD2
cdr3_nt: TGTGCCAGCAGCCCCCGGACTAGCGGGGTCAGGCAGTTCTTC
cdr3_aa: CASSPRTSGVRQFF

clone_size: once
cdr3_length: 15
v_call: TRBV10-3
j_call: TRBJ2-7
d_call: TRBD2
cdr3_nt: TGTGCCATCAGTGAGGTAGCGGGAGTTTCATCCGAGCCGTACTTC
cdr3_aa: CAISEVAGVSSEPYF

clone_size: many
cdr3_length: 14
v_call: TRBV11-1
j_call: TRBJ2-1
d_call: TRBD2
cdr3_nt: TGTGCCAGCAACCGGACTAGCGGGAGGGCTGAGCAGTTCTTC
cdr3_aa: CASNRTSGRAEQFF

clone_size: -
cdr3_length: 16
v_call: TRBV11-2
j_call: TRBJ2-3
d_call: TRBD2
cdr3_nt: TGTGCCAGCAGCACCCTTTTGGGCCGAGCGGGGAATATGCAGTATTTT
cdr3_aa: CASSTLLGRAGNMQYF

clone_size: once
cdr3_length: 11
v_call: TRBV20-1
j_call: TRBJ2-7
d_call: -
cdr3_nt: TGCAGTGCTATCGGTCTATACGAGCAGTACTTC
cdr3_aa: CSAIGLYEQYF